This T cell receptor (beta chain) is from a study of T cells after yellow fever vaccination. Germline assignment: CDR1 SGHVS and CDR2 FQNEAQ. This CDR3 has 16 residues. V was clipped by 1 base and J by 0 bases, with 12 bases between them. TCRdb re-called the 5' RACE reads through MiXCR, storing one row per CDR3 protein. The sample yields about 340,000 distinct CDR3 sequences, roughly 9.4% seen once. Here the sequenced sample was PBMCs, taken on the day of the first yellow fever vaccination. This sequence was found in a man between 18 and 29 years old who received the YFV17D yellow fever vaccine. This rearrangement joins TRBV7-8 to TRBJ1-1, with D perhaps TRBD1 (5 bases). In nucleotides, the CDR3 is TGTGCCAGCAGCTTAGAGGGTTGGGGCATGAACACTGAAGCTTTCTTT. Amino acids: CASSLEGWGMNTEAFF.